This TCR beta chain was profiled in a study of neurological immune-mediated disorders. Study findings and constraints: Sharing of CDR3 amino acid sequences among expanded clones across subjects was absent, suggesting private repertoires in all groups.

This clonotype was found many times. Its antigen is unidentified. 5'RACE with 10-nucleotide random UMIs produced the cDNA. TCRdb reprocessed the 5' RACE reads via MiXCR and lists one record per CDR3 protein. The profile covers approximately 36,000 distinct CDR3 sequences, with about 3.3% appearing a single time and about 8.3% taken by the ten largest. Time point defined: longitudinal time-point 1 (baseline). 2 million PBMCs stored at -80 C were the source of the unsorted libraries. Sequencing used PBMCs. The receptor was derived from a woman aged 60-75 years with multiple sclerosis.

The CDR3 loop is CSVEVGRGGYGYTF. As DNA, the CDR3 is TGCAGCGTTGAAGTAGGGCGGGGAGGCTATGGCTACACCTTC. This rearrangement joins TRBV29-1 to TRBJ1-2; no clear D. CDR1 and CDR2 from the germline V gene are SQVTM and ANQGSEA. The CDR3 has 14 residues. V lost 1 base and J 4 bases, leaving 13 bases between the germline ends.